The 12 T cell receptor beta chains given below trace back to one sample, sequenced in a study of blood T cell repertoires in COVID-19. The assay was immunoSEQ multiplex PCR, and TCRdb's table has in-frame clones only and misses some. The sample yields 150,000 or so clones, 65% to 85% seen once. The sample was PBMCs or T cells enriched from blood (not recorded which). These receptors all stem from a woman between 45 and 60 years old who had been exposed to COVID-19.

The CDR3 DNA reads as TGTGCCAGCAGCCAAGAACGGACAAGCAATCAGCCCCAGCATTTT. Protein sequence: CASSQERTSNQPQHF. V and J are TRBV4-2 and TRBJ1-5, with a weak D call TRBD1 (5 bases). The CDR3 is 15 residues long. CDR1 and CDR2 from the germline V gene are LGHNA and YNFKEQ. Deletions cut 0 bases from V and 1 base from J, with 7 bases between.

This chain links TRBV7-2 with TRBJ2-5; D may be TRBD1 (6 bases). V was clipped by 0 bases and J by 5 bases, with 10 bases between them. CDR1 SGHTA and CDR2 FQGNSA come from the germline V gene. There are 14 residues in the CDR3. The CDR3 protein is CASSLAQRGETQYF. The CDR3 nucleotides are TGTGCCAGCAGCTTAGCGCAAAGGGGGGAGACCCAGTACTTC.

V usage is TRBV5-6 and J usage is TRBJ1-5, with 10 bases fitting TRBD1. CDR1 and CDR2 from the germline V gene are SGHDT and YYEEEE. V lost 4 bases to trimming and J lost 7 bases; unmatched junction nucleotides: 2. The CDR3 spans 13 residues. CDR3 in DNA: TGTGCCAGCAGCGCGGACAGGGGGCAGCCCCAGCATTTT. This encodes CASSADRGQPQHF.

The chain couples TRBV29-1 to TRBJ2-1, with 9 bases matching TRBD1. Germline V gives CDR1 SQVTM, CDR2 ANQGSEA. This CDR3 region has 12 residues. J was trimmed by 6 bases and V by 6 bases; bases with no gene match: 3. This CDR3 reads CSVGTGLNEQFF. CDR3 DNA: TGCAGCGTCGGGACAGGGCTCAATGAGCAGTTCTTC.

This clone has just one count. The chain employs TRBV7-7 and TRBJ2-7; D not resolved. Germline V CDR1 and CDR2: SSHAT, FNYEAQ (reference sequence). The CDR3 is 13 residues long. Trimming took 3 bases from V and 4 from J, leaving 10 bases between them. The CDR3 loop is CASSFAPEYEQYF. Written as DNA, the CDR3 is TGTGCCAGCAGCTTTGCACCGGAGTACGAGCAGTACTTC.

V gene TRBV5-8 combines with J gene TRBJ2-2; 8 bases match TRBD2. V shed 0 bases and J 5 bases; nucleotides not matched to a gene: 6. The CDR3 extends over 16 amino acids. Germline CDR1 reads SGHTS; CDR2 reads YDEGEE. CDR3 sequence reads: CASSLDRGGRTGELFF. CDR3 in DNA: TGTGCCAGCAGCTTGGATCGGGGGGGCCGAACCGGGGAGCTGTTTTTT.

A few counts support this clone. This same CDR3 is encoded by further DNA sequences in the sample. The J gene is TRBJ2-5, the V gene TRBV6-2 or TRBV6-3; unclear D gene. Per germline, CDR1 MNHEY and CDR2 SVGEGT. The V and J ends lost 5 bases and 1 base respectively, with 2 bases between them. The CDR3 covers 11 residues. Written as DNA, the CDR3 is TGTGCCAGCAGTCTCCAAGAGACCCAGTACTTC. Amino acid sequence: CASSLQETQYF.

J is TRBJ1-2 and V is TRBV5-4, with 8 bases identical to TRBD1. Germline loops: CDR1 SGHNT, CDR2 YYREEE (reference sequence). J was trimmed by 5 bases and V by 0 bases; bases with no gene match: 3. The CDR3 runs 14 residues. Written as DNA, the CDR3 is TGTGCCAGCAGCTTGGCCCAGGGGGCTTATGGCTACACCTTC. This codes for CASSLAQGAYGYTF.

This chain connects TRBV6-5 to TRBJ1-4, with no clear D. V was trimmed by 7 bases and J by 6 bases, leaving 15 bases between them. Germline V gives CDR1 MNHEY, CDR2 SVGAGI. The length of the CDR3 is 14 residues. The CDR3 here is CASTPRKGDEKLFF. DNA of the CDR3: TGTGCCAGCACCCCACGGAAAGGAGATGAAAAACTGTTTTTT.

The J gene is TRBJ2-3, the V gene TRBV11-3; 8 nucleotides align to TRBD2. CDR3 length equals 13 residues. With V trimmed by 6 bases and J by 4 bases, 3 bases remained unmatched. The V gene's germline CDR1 is SGHNT and CDR2 YENEEA. CDR3: CASRSGGADTQYF. As DNA, the CDR3 is TGTGCCAGCAGGAGCGGGGGAGCAGATACGCAGTATTTT.

The chain employs TRBV27 and TRBJ2-2; 7 bases line up with TRBD2. V lost 5 bases, J lost 7 bases, and 13 bases stayed unmatched. The length of the CDR3 is 16 residues. The germline CDR1 and CDR2 sequences are MNHEY and SMNVEV (reference sequence). The CDR3 sequence: CASSRGGGRAIGELFF. DNA of the CDR3: TGTGCCAGCAGTAGGGGTGGAGGGAGGGCCATCGGGGAGCTGTTTTTT.

This clone occurred once. This chain links TRBV3-1 (or the pseudogene TRBV3-2) with TRBJ2-7; 7 bases are shared with TRBD1. V dropped 4 bases and J dropped 6; count of bases not matched to a gene: 9. Germline V gives CDR1 LGHDT, CDR2 YNNKEL (reference sequence). This CDR3 spans 14 amino acids. The CDR3 loop is CASSLAPDRREQYF. CDR3 in DNA: TGTGCCAGCAGCCTTGCACCGGACAGGCGCGAGCAGTACTTC.